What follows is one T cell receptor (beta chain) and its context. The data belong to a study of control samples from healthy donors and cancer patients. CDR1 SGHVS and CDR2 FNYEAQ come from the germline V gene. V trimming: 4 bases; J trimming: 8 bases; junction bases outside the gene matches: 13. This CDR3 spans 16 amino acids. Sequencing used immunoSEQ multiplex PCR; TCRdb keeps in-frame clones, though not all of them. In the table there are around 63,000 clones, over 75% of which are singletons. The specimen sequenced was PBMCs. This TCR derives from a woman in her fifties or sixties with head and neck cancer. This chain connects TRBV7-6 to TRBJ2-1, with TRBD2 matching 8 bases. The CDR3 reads CASSSNSGEVFYEQFF. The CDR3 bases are TGTGCCAGCAGCTCCAATAGCGGGGAAGTTTTCTATGAGCAGTTCTTC.